What follows are 32 T cell receptor beta chains derived from one specimen sequenced in a study of blood T cell repertoires in COVID-19. Data came from immunoSEQ multiplex PCR; TCRdb stores just in-frame clones and leaves some out. The sample holds fewer than 300,000 clones, around nine tenths seen once. Sequenced: peripheral blood. The source is a man between 25 and 39 years old with acute or convalescent COVID-19.

This clone was counted once. V is TRBV25-1 and J is TRBJ1-4; 7 bases are shared with TRBD1. The V gene end was trimmed by 4 bases and the J gene end by 7 bases; junction bases not matched to a gene: 6. This CDR3 is 14 amino acids long. CDR1 and CDR2 (germline): MGHDK, SYGVNS. This CDR3 reads CASSGQGQVEKLFF. The CDR3 DNA sequence: TGTGCCAGCAGTGGACAGGGTCAAGTTGAAAAACTGTTTTTT.

The gene calls are TRBV7-2 and TRBJ1-2; 9 bases align to TRBD1. This CDR3 contains 14 residues. Looked up from germline, CDR1 is SGHTA and CDR2 is FQGNSA. Germline trimming cut 5 bases from V and 1 base from J; bases unmatched to any gene: 2. The CDR3 protein is CASSTGGDNYGYTF. The CDR3 nucleotides read TGTGCCAGCAGCACAGGGGGCGATAACTATGGCTACACCTTC.

The chain combines TRBV10-1 with TRBJ2-3, with 8 bases lining up with TRBD1. Germline V gene data show CDR1 as WNHNN and CDR2 as SYGVQD (reference sequence). This CDR3 contains 14 residues. The J segment lost 6 bases and the V segment lost 2 bases, leaving 4 bases of the junction unmatched. The CDR3: CASSEGGTGDTQYF. CDR3 DNA sequence: TGCGCCAGCAGTGAGGGAGGGACAGGCGATACGCAGTATTTT.

The rearrangement uses TRBV28 and TRBJ1-2, with no clear D. The V end lost 4 bases, the J end lost 4 bases, and 7 bases lay between the germline ends. This CDR3 has 12 amino acids. Looked up from germline, CDR1 is MDHEN and CDR2 is SYDVKM. CDR3 sequence: CASSWSRYGYTF. The CDR3 DNA sequence: TGTGCCAGCAGTTGGTCGCGCTATGGCTACACCTTC.

The V call is TRBV7-3, the J call TRBJ2-1; 10 bases match TRBD2. The CDR3 is 14 amino acids. The trim removed 3 bases at V and 5 bases at J, leaving 1 base unmatched. Germline CDR1 is SGHTA and CDR2 is FQGTGA. CDR3 coding DNA: TGTGCCAGCAGCTTTAGCGGGGGGAACAATGAGCAGTTCTTC. It translates to CASSFSGGNNEQFF. The variable domain in full, with the rest retrieved from reference TRBV7-3 and TRBJ2-1, is GAGVSQTPSNKVTEKGKYVELRCDPISGHTALYWYRQSLGQGPEFLIYFQGTGAADDSGLPNDRFFAVRPEGSVSTLKIQRTERGDSAVYLCASSFSGGNNEQFFGPGTRLTVL.

The chain uses TRBV11-1 and TRBJ2-7; 9 nucleotides line up with TRBD1. The ends lost 5 bases at V and 0 bases at J; junction bases unmatched: 8. Germline V lookup: CDR1 SGHAT, CDR2 FQDESV (reference sequence). The CDR3 has 16 residues. The CDR3 here is CASSATGTGPSYEQYF. In DNA form, the CDR3 reads TGTGCCAGCAGCGCGACCGGGACAGGGCCCTCCTACGAGCAGTACTTC.

This clone was counted many times. The genes are TRBV4-2 and TRBJ2-5; D might be TRBD1 (6 bases). Germline V gives CDR1 LGHNA, CDR2 YNFKEQ. V gave up 0 bases and J gave up 4 bases, with 15 bases separating them. The CDR3 runs 16 residues. Here the CDR3 reads CASSQEGAVSGETQYF. The CDR3 region has the DNA TGTGCCAGCAGCCAAGAGGGGGCAGTATCAGGAGAGACCCAGTACTTC.

V gene TRBV3-1 (or the pseudogene TRBV3-2) combines with J gene TRBJ2-1; 11 nucleotides match TRBD2. With 4 bases clipped from V and 4 bases from J, the junction kept 3 bases outside the gene matches. Germline-derived CDR1 and CDR2 are LGHDT and YNNKEL (reference sequence). CDR3 length equals 15 residues. CDR3 DNA: TGTGCCAGCAGCCCCGGGACTAGCGGTTACAATGAGCAGTTCTTC. Protein: CASSPGTSGYNEQFF.

The rearrangement links TRBV4-1 to TRBJ1-5; the D gene is possibly TRBD1 (6 bases). Germline V gene sequence: CDR1 MGHRA, CDR2 YSYEKL. The CDR3 sequence is 16 residues long. Deletions cut 2 bases from V and 3 bases from J, with 14 bases between. CDR3 protein: CASSQPTRGSNQPQHF. In DNA, the CDR3 is TGCGCCAGCAGCCAACCGACAAGGGGGTCCAATCAGCCCCAGCATTTT.

Here the CDR3 reads CASSTLNINTEAFF. Here the CDR3 DNA reads TGTGCCAGCAGCACCCTGAACATAAACACTGAAGCTTTCTTT. This rearrangement joins TRBV11-2 to TRBJ1-1, with unresolved D. Germline CDR1 reads SGHAT; CDR2 reads FQNNGV. V dropped 5 bases and J dropped 2 bases, with 12 bases sitting between them. This CDR3 has 14 amino acids.

This clone was seen more than once but under ten times. The chain couples TRBV19 to TRBJ2-6; 7 bases match TRBD1. Germline CDR1 LNHDA, CDR2 SQIVND (reference sequence). The CDR3 has 14 amino acids. The V and J ends lost 3 bases and 12 bases, in that order; junction bases with no gene match: 8. The CDR3 region is CASSIFRQGFVLTF. The DNA for the CDR3 is TGTGCCAGTAGTATCTTTAGACAGGGTTTCGTCCTGACTTTC.

This rearrangement joins TRBV19 to TRBJ1-5; no definite D call. From germline, CDR1 is LNHDA and CDR2 SQIVND (reference sequence). The CDR3 totals 15 residues. V dropped 6 bases and J dropped 0 bases, with 12 bases sitting between them. The chain's CDR3 is CASRTVFNSNQPQHF. The DNA for the CDR3 is TGTGCCAGTAGAACGGTGTTTAATAGCAATCAGCCCCAGCATTTT.

The CDR3 nucleotides read TGTGCCAGCAGTTTAATCACAGGGGGCGCGAACACTGAAGCTTTCTTT. As protein: CASSLITGGANTEAFF. This chain links TRBV27 with TRBJ1-1; 9 bases agree with TRBD1. CDR1 and CDR2 from the germline V gene are MNHEY and SMNVEV (reference sequence). CDR3 size: 16 residues. V dropped 2 bases and J dropped 1; count of bases not matched to a gene: 5.

This clone was seen only a few times. The rearrangement uses TRBV3-1 (or the pseudogene TRBV3-2) and TRBJ1-2; maybe TRBD1 (6 bases). Trimming pared 3 bases from V and 8 bases from J, leaving 13 bases between. CDR1 and CDR2 from the germline V gene are LGHDT and YNNKEL (reference sequence). This CDR3 is built from 13 residues. In nucleotides, the CDR3 is TGTGCCAGCAGCCAGGACAGTTCGTCCGGCTACACCTTC. Translation: CASSQDSSSGYTF.

This clone was seen a single time. The rearrangement joins TRBV28 to TRBJ1-2, with 10 bases lining up with TRBD1. Germline lookup yields CDR1 MDHEN and CDR2 SYDVKM. Losses at the gene ends were 6 bases for V and 4 bases for J; bases not matched to a gene: 5. CDR3 length: 14 amino acids. In DNA form, the CDR3 reads TGTGCCAGCAGCCGGGACAGGGGAGTCTATGGCTACACCTTC. Translating gives CASSRDRGVYGYTF.

The chain employs TRBV11-3 and TRBJ1-1, with a weak D call TRBD1 (5 bases). The V and J ends lost 0 bases and 3 bases respectively, with 14 bases between them. Germline V CDR1 and CDR2: SGHNT, YENEEA. The CDR3 loop spans 16 amino acids. The CDR3 reads CASSLDSGDGYTEAFF. The DNA of the CDR3 is TGTGCCAGCAGCTTAGATAGCGGGGACGGCTACACTGAAGCTTTCTTT.

The chain couples TRBV3-1 (or the pseudogene TRBV3-2) to TRBJ2-4; TRBD1 matches 10 bases. This CDR3 region has 19 residues. Per the germline V gene, CDR1 is LGHDT and CDR2 is YNNKEL (reference sequence). The J segment lost 0 bases and the V segment lost 2 bases, leaving 10 bases of the junction unmatched. The CDR3 protein is CASSQIPGQGSAAKNIQYF. Here the CDR3 DNA reads TGTGCCAGCAGCCAAATCCCGGGACAGGGGTCAGCAGCCAAAAACATTCAGTACTTC.

This clone has only a few counts. The V call is TRBV28, the J call TRBJ1-6, with TRBD1 identical over 10 bases. The CDR3 spans 15 residues. V lost 5 bases to trimming and J lost 9 bases; unmatched junction nucleotides: 7. From germline, CDR1 is MDHEN and CDR2 SYDVKM. CDR3 loop: CASSPATGGSSPLHF. The CDR3 DNA reads TGTGCCAGCAGTCCCGCGACAGGGGGCAGTTCACCCCTCCACTTT.

V and J are TRBV11-2 and TRBJ2-1; TRBD1 might be the D (5 bases). This CDR3 contains 15 residues. Germline values: CDR1 SGHAT, CDR2 FQNNGV. V dropped 3 bases and J dropped 8 bases, with 17 bases sitting between them. CDR3 residues: CASSFIYLWGDEQFF. CDR3 in DNA: TGTGCCAGCAGCTTTATTTACCTCTGGGGCGATGAGCAGTTCTTC.

This chain joins TRBV5-1 and TRBJ2-3; 9 bases are a match to TRBD2. The CDR3 loop spans 15 amino acids. The germline CDR1 and CDR2 sequences are SGHRS and YFSETQ. J gave up 0 bases and V 10 bases, and 9 bases lay outside the gene matches. This CDR3 reads CASSPSGGSTDTQYF. The CDR3 DNA sequence: TGCGCCTCCTCCCCAAGCGGGGGGAGCACAGATACGCAGTATTTT.

The rearrangement links TRBV12-3 or TRBV12-4 to TRBJ2-2; D not certain. The CDR3 length is 13 residues. Trimming pared 0 bases from V and 7 bases from J, leaving 6 bases between. CDR3 coding DNA: TGTGCCAGCAGTTTAGCGAGGCTCGGGGAGCTGTTTTTT. It is translated as CASSLARLGELFF.

This chain joins TRBV11-2 and TRBJ1-5; 7 bases are shared with TRBD1. J lost 5 bases, V lost 5 bases, and 6 bases had no gene match. Germline CDR1 and CDR2: SGHAT and FQNNGV. The CDR3 sequence is 14 residues long. The CDR3 reads CASSLRTGDQPQHF. The CDR3 DNA reads as TGTGCCAGCAGCCTACGGACAGGAGATCAGCCCCAGCATTTT.

The chain joins TRBV9 to TRBJ1-1; TRBD1 might be the D (5 bases). Per germline, CDR1 SGDLS and CDR2 YYNGEE. This CDR3 comprises 14 residues. The V end lost 0 bases, the J end lost 4 bases, and 10 bases lay between the germline ends. This CDR3 is CASSVDFGATEAFF. In nucleotides, the CDR3 is TGTGCCAGCAGCGTAGATTTTGGGGCCACTGAAGCTTTCTTT.

J is TRBJ2-7 and V is TRBV28; TRBD1 aligns across 8 bases. The V gene's germline CDR1 is MDHEN and CDR2 SYDVKM. V was pared by 3 bases and J by 4 bases, with 2 bases of the junction left unmatched. This CDR3 region has 13 residues. CDR3 DNA: TGTGCCAGCAGTTTGGACAGGGTGTACGAGCAGTACTTC. Amino acids: CASSLDRVYEQYF. The full variable domain, rest sourced from reference TRBV28 and TRBJ2-7, is DVKVTQSSRYLVKRTGEKVFLECVQDMDHENMFWYRQDPGLGLRLIYFSYDVKMKEKGDIPEGYSVSREKKERFSLILESASTNQTSMYLCASSLDRVYEQYFGPGTRLTVT.

The CDR3 here is CATSRPGLEAGAQYF. The CDR3 DNA reads as TGTGCCACCAGCAGACCGGGACTAGAGGCGGGGGCGCAGTATTTT. The chain carries TRBV15 and TRBJ2-3; 8 nucleotides agree with TRBD2. The CDR3 extends over 15 amino acids. The V gene's germline CDR1 is LNHNV and CDR2 YYDKDF (reference sequence). Trimming removed 2 bases from V and 10 bases from J; junction bases left unmatched: 11. The full variable domain, in which reference TRBV15 and TRBJ2-3 provide the parts outside the CDR3, is DAMVIQNPRYQVTQFGKPVTLSCSQTLNHNVMYWYQQKSSQAPKLLFHYYDKDFNNEADTPDNFQSRRPNTSFCFLDIRSPGLGDTAMYLCATSRPGLEAGAQYFGPGTRLTVL.

The chain links TRBV7-9 to TRBJ1-5; D is undetermined. Germline V gene data show CDR1 as SEHNR and CDR2 as FQNEAQ (reference sequence). Trimming took 2 bases from V and 2 from J, leaving 4 bases between them. This CDR3 is built from 13 residues. The CDR3 protein is CASSLQGNQPQHF. CDR3 DNA: TGTGCCAGCAGCTTACAGGGCAATCAGCCCCAGCATTTT.

Points on this clone: The junction does not match germline at one end; this may be a read error. This chain joins TRBV6-5 and TRBJ2-3, with 9 bases matching TRBD2. The V gene's germline CDR1 is MNHEY and CDR2 SVGAGI. The CDR3 is 15 amino acids. CDR3 nucleotides: TGTGCCAGCAGCGCTAGCGGGATCCTCACAAATACGCAGTATTTT. Amino acids: CASSASGILTNTQYF.

The V call is TRBV7-9, the J call TRBJ2-5; 10 bases match TRBD2. The CDR3 is 16 residues long. Germline V CDR1 and CDR2: SEHNR, FQNEAQ (reference sequence). The trim removed 4 bases at V and 2 bases at J, leaving 7 bases unmatched. Written as DNA, the CDR3 is TGTGCCAGCAGCTCTAAAGCGGGGGGGGAGCAAGAGACCCAGTACTTC. Amino acid sequence: CASSSKAGGEQETQYF.

Turning to this clone: In the same sample, other DNA sequences code for this CDR3. This rearrangement joins TRBV28 to TRBJ1-5; D ambiguous. Trimming cost V 6 bases and J 3 bases, with 3 bases left between them. The CDR3 runs to 11 residues. CDR1 is MDHEN and CDR2 is SYDVKM in the germline V gene. CDR3 sequence: CASSVNQPQHF. Here the CDR3 DNA reads TGTGCCAGCAGCGTCAATCAGCCCCAGCATTTT.

This clone was seen just once. CDR3 sequence (DNA): TGTGCCAGCAGTTTATCGAGATCACCCGGGGCCAACGTCCTGACTTTC. Amino acids: CASSLSRSPGANVLTF. The V and J genes are TRBV27 and TRBJ2-6; no clear D gene. This CDR3 comprises 16 residues. V lost 0 bases and J 4 bases, leaving 10 bases between the germline ends. The germline CDR1 and CDR2 sequences are MNHEY and SMNVEV (reference sequence).

The gene calls are TRBV5-1 and TRBJ1-3, with TRBD1 matching over 8 bases. Germline loops: CDR1 SGHRS, CDR2 YFSETQ. Trimming took 4 bases from V and 1 from J; bases not matched to a gene: 7. The CDR3 contains 16 residues. The CDR3 bases are TGCGCCAGCAGCACCCCCAGGGGGCAATCTGGAAACACCATATATTTT. Its translation is CASSTPRGQSGNTIYF.

CDR3 in amino acids: CASSVGPGHSPLHF. Here the CDR3 DNA reads TGTGCCAGCAGCGTAGGTCCAGGGCATTCACCCCTCCACTTT. This sequence joins TRBV9 and TRBJ1-6; a weak D match, TRBD1 (5 bases). Germline loops: CDR1 SGDLS, CDR2 YYNGEE. Deletions cut 0 bases from V and 8 bases from J, with 9 bases between. This CDR3 is built from 14 residues.